This T cell receptor beta chain was identified in a study of OX40 agonist ivuxolimab in advanced cancers. The overall study: At doses from 0.01 to 10 mg/kg, patients were given intravenous ivuxolimab every 2 weeks. Overall study results and limits: There were also nonresponders showing low normalized T-cell clonal expansion.

Method: immunoSEQ multiplex PCR; TCRdb's copy keeps in-frame clones and lacks some. The table includes about 45,000 clones, around 84% detected once. This CDR3 spans 14 amino acids. The V end lost 2 bases, the J end lost 6 bases, and 12 bases lay between the germline ends. Per germline, CDR1 SGHTA and CDR2 FQGTGA. Comment on this clone: Antigen specificity is unknown.

The chain recombines TRBV7-3 with TRBJ2-3; D unresolved. This specimen was CD4+ or CD8+ T cells sorted from blood, taken in a trial of the OX40 agonist ivuxolimab. The clonotype originates from an adult with an advanced solid tumor such as melanoma, head and neck, liver or kidney cancer. CDR3 bases: TGTGCCAGCAGCTTACTGGCAGAGAGGGATACGCAGTATTTT. It translates to CASSLLAERDTQYF.